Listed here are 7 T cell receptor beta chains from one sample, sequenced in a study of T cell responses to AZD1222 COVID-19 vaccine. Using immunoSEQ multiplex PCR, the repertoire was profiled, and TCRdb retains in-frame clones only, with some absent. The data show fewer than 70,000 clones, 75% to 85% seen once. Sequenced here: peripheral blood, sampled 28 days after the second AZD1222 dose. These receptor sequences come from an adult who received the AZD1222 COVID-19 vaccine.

The DNA for the CDR3 is TGTGCCAGTAGTACATTCAAAAACACTGAAGCTTTCTTT. Encoded protein: CASSTFKNTEAFF. The chain uses TRBV19 and TRBJ1-1; D not resolved. CDR1 LNHDA and CDR2 SQIVND come from the germline V gene (reference sequence). The CDR3 sequence is 13 residues long. V dropped 4 bases and J dropped 2 bases, with 8 bases sitting between them.

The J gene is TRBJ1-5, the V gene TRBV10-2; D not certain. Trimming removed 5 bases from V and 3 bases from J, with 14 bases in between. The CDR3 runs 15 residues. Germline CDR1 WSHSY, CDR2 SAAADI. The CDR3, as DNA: TGCGCCAGCAGTCAAGGACGATTTAACAATCAGCCCCAGCATTTT. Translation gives CASSQGRFNNQPQHF.

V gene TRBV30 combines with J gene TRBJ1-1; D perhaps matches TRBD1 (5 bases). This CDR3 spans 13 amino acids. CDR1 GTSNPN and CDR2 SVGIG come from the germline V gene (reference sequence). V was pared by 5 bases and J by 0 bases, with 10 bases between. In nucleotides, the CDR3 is TGTGCCTGGGTGGGGGGGATGAACACTGAAGCTTTCTTT. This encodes CAWVGGMNTEAFF.

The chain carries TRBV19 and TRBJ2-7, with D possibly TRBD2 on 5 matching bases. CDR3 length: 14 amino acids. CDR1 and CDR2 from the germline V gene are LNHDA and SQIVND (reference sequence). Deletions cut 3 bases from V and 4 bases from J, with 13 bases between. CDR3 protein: CASSIMVGNYEQYF. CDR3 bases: TGTGCCAGTAGTATTATGGTCGGGAATTACGAGCAGTACTTC.

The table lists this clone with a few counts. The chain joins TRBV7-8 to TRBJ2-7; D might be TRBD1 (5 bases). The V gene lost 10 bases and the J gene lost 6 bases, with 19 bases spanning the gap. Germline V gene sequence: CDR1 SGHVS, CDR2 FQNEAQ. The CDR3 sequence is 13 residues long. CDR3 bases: TGTGCCACAGCCGGTGACAGAACCTCCGAGCAGTACTTC. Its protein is CATAGDRTSEQYF.

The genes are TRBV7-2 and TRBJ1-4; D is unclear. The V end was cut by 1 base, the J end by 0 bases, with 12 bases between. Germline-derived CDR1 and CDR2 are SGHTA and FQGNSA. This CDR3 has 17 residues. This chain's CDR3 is CASSLDIESATNEKLFF. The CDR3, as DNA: TGTGCCAGCAGCTTAGATATCGAGTCCGCAACTAATGAAAAACTGTTTTTT.

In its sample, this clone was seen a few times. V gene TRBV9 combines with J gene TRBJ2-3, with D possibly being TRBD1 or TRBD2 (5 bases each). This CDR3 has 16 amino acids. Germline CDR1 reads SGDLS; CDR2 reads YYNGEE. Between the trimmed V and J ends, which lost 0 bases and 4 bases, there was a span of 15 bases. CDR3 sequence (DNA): TGTGCCAGCAGCGTAGCAGGGCTCAGAGGGTCAGATACGCAGTATTTT. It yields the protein CASSVAGLRGSDTQYF. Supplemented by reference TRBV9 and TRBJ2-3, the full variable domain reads DSGVTQTPKHLITATGQRVTLRCSPRSGDLSVYWYQQSLDQGLQFLIQYYNGEERAKGNILERFSAQQFPDLHSELNLSSLELGDSALYFCASSVAGLRGSDTQYFGPGTRLTVL.